This entry concerns a single TCR beta chain. This clone's antigen is unknown. Base qualities are not recorded, but no much larger clone differs from it by a single base. This sample was included in a study of control samples from healthy donors and cancer patients (dated by TCRdb to about 2020). Library construction relied on the immunoSEQ multiplex PCR assay. As stored in TCRdb, this immuneACCESS dataset retains in-frame rearrangements with V and J assigned. A fraction of the clones does not appear; measured against another copy, unresolved V genes explain less than half of the discrepancy, and the remainder lacks a known reason. The sample table lists more than 95,000 clones, around 89% of them with a count of one. The ten biggest clones cover approximately 1.1% of the sample. This TCR was sampled from a woman aged 45-65 years with colorectal cancer. Sequencing was done on a sample of PBMCs.

The CDR3 protein sequence reads: CASSLAEAGNTGELFF. At the DNA level, the sequence is TGTGCCAGCAGCTTAGCGGAGGCGGGAAACACCGGGGAGCTGTTTTTT. The chain is assembled from TRBV7-8 and TRBJ2-2; a tentative D call is TRBD2 (6 bases match). Cut back by 0 bases and 2 bases, the V and J ends lie 10 bases apart. For CDR1 and CDR2, the germline V gene lists SGHVS and FQNEAQ. From the cysteine through the phenylalanine, the CDR3 covers 16 amino acids. The read is trimmed to its CDR3 DNA, 48 bases read in frame from base 1.